This TCR beta chain originates from a study of pediatric ulcerative colitis. Study in general: Disease was pancolitis in several and left-sided in two, histology-confirmed. Study results and caveats: Blood-rectal clonal overlap within each person was significantly higher in ulcerative colitis patients than controls. All ulcerative colitis patients, but no controls, carried a couple of rectal clonotypes.

Germline-derived CDR1 and CDR2 are MNHEY and SMNVEV (reference sequence). Losses at the gene ends were 4 bases for V and 3 bases for J; bases not matched to a gene: 8. CDR3 length: 15 amino acids. One to two pinch biopsies were taken from the rectum during colonoscopy. This table comes from immunoSEQ multiplex PCR, and its TCRdb copy is limited to in-frame clones, with some not included. The table records tens of thousands of clones, 65% to 80% of them present only once. A word on this clone: Its specificity is unknown.

The rearrangement links TRBV27 to TRBJ2-5; 7 bases are a match to TRBD2. Input material: gut tissue. This TCR was sampled from a boy aged 5-17 years with severe ulcerative colitis. The CDR3 sequence: CASSSFGAGEETQYF. Here the CDR3 DNA reads TGTGCCAGCAGTTCCTTCGGGGCGGGAGAAGAGACCCAGTACTTC.